These 16 T cell receptor beta chains were all obtained from the same sample, sequenced in a study of blood T cell repertoires in COVID-19 (dated by TCRdb to about 2020). Receptor amplification or capture employed the immunoSEQ multiplex PCR assay. The immuneACCESS repertoire file appears here via TCRdb, limited to in-frame rearrangements. These files lack a portion of the clones; in checked studies, under half of the deficit traces to unresolved V genes, and the cause of the others is not known. For this sample the table gives a few hundred thousand clones, of which 85% to 90% were detected only once. Together, the top ten hold 3.5% to 4.5% of the sample. The sample comprised PBMCs or T cells enriched from blood (not recorded which). The receptors stem from a woman aged 25-40 years who had recovered from COVID-19.

The V gene is TRBV3-1 (or the pseudogene TRBV3-2), the J gene TRBJ2-3; 9 nucleotides line up with TRBD2. The CDR3 covers 16 residues. V was clipped by 4 bases and J by 3 bases; unmatched bases: 8. Germline V gene sequence: CDR1 LGHDT, CDR2 YNNKEL (reference sequence). The CDR3 nucleotides are TGTGCCAGCAGCCCACGTGTTGCGGGAGGGACAGATACGCAGTATTTT. As protein: CASSPRVAGGTDTQYF.

CDR3 DNA: TGCGCCAGCAGCCGAGCGACCCCTGACTCTGGAAACACCATATATTTT. Encoded protein: CASSRATPDSGNTIYF. The chain uses TRBV5-1 and TRBJ1-3; the D is unclear. Trimming removed 4 bases from V and 0 bases from J, with 14 bases in between. CDR1 is SGHRS, CDR2 YFSETQ, per germline. The CDR3 covers 16 residues. The whole variable domain, filled in from reference TRBV5-1 and TRBJ1-3, reads KAGVTQTPRYLIKTRGQQVTLSCSPISGHRSVSWYQQTPGQGLQFLFEYFSETQRNKGNFPGRFSGRQFSNSRSEMNVSTLELGDSALYLCASSRATPDSGNTIYFGEGSWLTVV.

The chain uses TRBV28 and TRBJ1-4, with 9 bases lining up with TRBD1. Germline V CDR1 and CDR2: MDHEN, SYDVKM. Losses at the gene ends were 3 bases for V and 3 bases for J; bases not matched to a gene: 2. The CDR3 sequence is 15 residues long. This CDR3 is CASSFRDRANEKLFF. In nucleotides, the CDR3 is TGTGCCAGCAGTTTCCGGGACAGGGCTAATGAAAAACTGTTTTTT.

The gene calls are TRBV6-1 and TRBJ1-5; TRBD1 aligns across 8 bases. The V and J ends lost 2 bases and 2 bases, in that order; junction bases with no gene match: 8. Looked up from germline, CDR1 is MNHNS and CDR2 is SASEGT. The CDR3 runs to 17 residues. The CDR3 spells CASSEIGSGQGNQPQHF. The CDR3, as DNA: TGTGCCAGCAGTGAAATAGGATCGGGACAGGGCAATCAGCCCCAGCATTTT.

As DNA, the CDR3 is TGTGCCAGCAGCTTGATGGACAGTTATAATTCACCCCTCCACTTT. Amino acids: CASSLMDSYNSPLHF. The chain combines TRBV7-2 with TRBJ1-6; D possibly corresponds to TRBD1 (6 bases). Germline-derived CDR1 and CDR2 are SGHTA and FQGNSA. This CDR3 comprises 15 residues. V lost 3 bases and J lost 4, with 10 bases in between. The whole variable domain, remainder taken from reference TRBV7-2 and TRBJ1-6, is GAGVSQSPSNKVTEKGKDVELRCDPISGHTALYWYRQSLGQGLEFLIYFQGNSAPDKSGLPSDRFSAERTGGSVSTLTIQRTQQEDSAVYLCASSLMDSYNSPLHFGNGTRLTVT.

The chain recombines TRBV27 with TRBJ2-1; D is undetermined. Germline-derived CDR1 and CDR2 are MNHEY and SMNVEV (reference sequence). The V gene lost 3 bases and the J gene lost 3 bases, with 24 bases spanning the gap. CDR3 size: 19 residues. This CDR3 is CASSLRGLEEVLGYNEQFF. CDR3 nucleotides: TGTGCCAGCAGTTTGCGCGGTCTGGAAGAGGTTCTGGGCTACAATGAGCAGTTCTTC.

The chain employs TRBV5-1 and TRBJ2-5, with a possible D match to TRBD2 (5 bases). CDR1 SGHRS and CDR2 YFSETQ come from the germline V gene. The ends were cut back, 4 bases at V and 5 bases at J, with 15 bases in the middle. This CDR3 is 14 amino acids long. The CDR3 DNA reads as TGCGCCAGCAGCCCGTTTGAGGGCTGGGAGACCCAGTACTTC. Translated: CASSPFEGWETQYF.

The V call is TRBV7-9, the J call TRBJ2-5; tentatively, D is TRBD1 (6 bases). Deletions cut 2 bases from V and 1 base from J, with 11 bases between. Germline loops: CDR1 SEHNR, CDR2 FQNEAQ (reference sequence). The length of the CDR3 is 15 residues. CDR3 amino acids: CASSLLSGAQETQYF. The CDR3 nucleotides read TGTGCCAGCAGCTTACTATCAGGGGCCCAAGAGACCCAGTACTTC. Complete variable domain (other parts from reference TRBV7-9 and TRBJ2-5): DTGVSQNPRHKITKRGQNVTFRCDPISEHNRLYWYRQTLGQGPEFLTYFQNEAQLEKSRLLSDRFSAERPKGSFSTLEIQRTEQGDSAMYLCASSLLSGAQETQYFGPGTRLLVL.

This clone came up once. This chain joins TRBV5-1 and TRBJ2-5, with 12 bases aligning to TRBD2. This CDR3 comprises 14 residues. Germline CDR1 SGHRS, CDR2 YFSETQ. V gave up 9 bases and J gave up 5 bases; unmatched junction bases: 8. CDR3 sequence reads: CATRGLAGGETQYF. CDR3 in DNA: TGCGCCACCCGGGGCCTAGCGGGAGGGGAGACCCAGTACTTC.

This CDR3 reads CASSDRPTSGRLYF. As DNA, the CDR3 is TGTGCCAGCAGTGACCGACCGACTAGCGGGAGATTGTACTTC. The chain has TRBV6-4 and TRBJ2-7, with 12 bases lining up with TRBD2. CDR3 size: 14 residues. Germline V gene lookup returns CDR1 MRHNA and CDR2 SNTAGT. Trimming at V came to 2 bases and at J to 12 bases, leaving 8 bases not matched to a gene.

V usage is TRBV4-2 and J usage is TRBJ2-7; maybe TRBD2 (5 bases). The CDR3 consists of 16 residues. The V end lost 1 base, the J end lost 7 bases, and 20 bases lay between the germline ends. Germline CDR1 LGHNA, CDR2 YNFKEQ. CDR3 residues: CASSQGTSQSRGEQYF. The CDR3 coding sequence is TGTGCCAGCAGCCAAGGGACTTCTCAGAGTCGTGGAGAGCAGTACTTC.

This CDR3 is CASSQGTGDTYGYTF. DNA of the CDR3: TGTGCCAGCAGCCAAGGGACAGGGGATACCTATGGCTACACCTTC. The gene calls are TRBV4-2 and TRBJ1-2; 9 bases match TRBD1. Unmatched junction bases numbered 4, after V lost 1 base and J lost 4 bases. The CDR3 loop spans 15 amino acids. Per the germline V gene, CDR1 is LGHNA and CDR2 is YNFKEQ.

The chain recombines TRBV30 with TRBJ1-5, with D possibly matching TRBD1 (6 bases). Trimming took off 2 bases at V and 3 bases at J, with 17 bases between the two ends. CDR3 size: 16 residues. Looked up from germline, CDR1 is GTSNPN and CDR2 is SVGIG (reference sequence). The CDR3 DNA is TGTGCCTGGAGTTACGGGGGGGCGCGGGTCAATCAGCCCCAGCATTTT. It yields the protein CAWSYGGARVNQPQHF.

The rearrangement uses TRBV7-2 and TRBJ2-3; unclear D gene. The germline V gene has CDR1 SGHTA and CDR2 FQGNSA. The CDR3 loop spans 15 amino acids. V was pared by 1 base and J by 2 bases, with 10 bases between. CDR3 sequence reads: CASSLGLSYTDTQYF. CDR3 bases: TGTGCCAGCAGCTTAGGACTTTCTTACACAGATACGCAGTATTTT.

This chain connects TRBV4-1 to TRBJ2-3; 10 bases match TRBD2. The CDR3 has 19 amino acids. CDR1 and CDR2 from the germline V gene are MGHRA and YSYEKL. Germline trimming cut 1 base from V and 0 bases from J; bases unmatched to any gene: 10. CDR3 region: CASSQVILAGAYSTDTQYF. CDR3 sequence (DNA): TGCGCCAGCAGCCAAGTTATCCTAGCGGGAGCCTATAGCACAGATACGCAGTATTTT.

CDR3 nucleotides: TGTGCCAGCAGCCCATCTATCTACGAGCAGTACTTC. This translates into CASSPSIYEQYF. This chain connects TRBV7-6 to TRBJ2-7; no definite D call. CDR3 length: 12 amino acids. Germline assignment: CDR1 SGHVS and CDR2 FNYEAQ. The V and J ends lost 5 bases and 3 bases respectively, with 8 bases between them.